What follows are 6 T cell receptor beta chains derived from one specimen sequenced in a study of shared clonotypes between healthy human individuals. The protocol was immunoSEQ multiplex PCR, while the TCRdb copy is restricted to in-frame clones and leaves out a portion. Altogether roughly 1 million clones are present, approximately 80% being singletons, with the ten largest covering more than 0.5%. Sequenced: memory CD4+ T cells from PBMCs. Subset indicated: CD45RA-negative fraction. Receptors were obtained from a man younger than 35 in good health. Some clones in this sample may be carry-over from other donors' samples.

The chain has TRBV4-3 and TRBJ2-3; D is uncertain. CDR3 length equals 13 residues. V lost 0 bases and J lost 4, with 5 bases in between. Germline V lookup: CDR1 LGHNA, CDR2 YSLEER. The CDR3 sequence is CASSQEAADTQYF. CDR3 in DNA: TGCGCCAGCAGCCAAGAAGCAGCAGATACGCAGTATTTT.

The V and J genes are TRBV5-1 and TRBJ2-7; weak D call: TRBD2 (5 bases). Germline V gives CDR1 SGHRS, CDR2 YFSETQ. Trimming shortened V by 4 bases and J by 4 bases, and 15 bases separated the two germline ends. The CDR3 spans 14 residues. DNA of the CDR3: TGCGCCAGCAGCGCGGATAGAGGGCTTTACGAGCAGTACTTC. The encoded protein is CASSADRGLYEQYF.

This clone was observed once. At the DNA level, this CDR3 is encoded by other sequences in the same sample as well. CDR3 sequence (DNA): TGTGCCAGCAGCGCGGGGACAGGCGACTACGAGCAGTACTTC. Protein product: CASSAGTGDYEQYF. The V gene is TRBV9, the J gene TRBJ2-7; TRBD1 aligns across 8 bases. This CDR3 region has 14 residues. Germline loops: CDR1 SGDLS, CDR2 YYNGEE. Trimming cost V 3 bases and J 3 bases; bases outside gene matches: 5.

The J gene is TRBJ1-2, the V gene TRBV9; TRBD1 agrees at 8 bases. The V gene's germline CDR1 is SGDLS and CDR2 YYNGEE. The CDR3 runs 14 residues. V lost 3 bases to trimming and J lost 4 bases; unmatched junction nucleotides: 5. The CDR3 spells CASSAGGRGYGYTF. The CDR3 DNA follows: TGTGCCAGCAGCGCAGGGGGCAGGGGCTATGGCTACACCTTC. The whole variable domain, filled in from reference TRBV9 and TRBJ1-2, reads DSGVTQTPKHLITATGQRVTLRCSPRSGDLSVYWYQQSLDQGLQFLIQYYNGEERAKGNILERFSAQQFPDLHSELNLSSLELGDSALYFCASSAGGRGYGYTFGSGTRLTVV.

CDR3 DNA sequence: TGCAGCGCCGCGACAGGAGCTAACTATGGCTACACCTTC. Its protein product is CSAATGANYGYTF. This rearrangement joins TRBV29-1 to TRBJ1-2, with D perhaps matching TRBD1 (6 bases). The CDR3 covers 13 residues. CDR1 and CDR2 from the germline V gene are SQVTM and ANQGSEA. V gave up 7 bases and J gave up 0 bases, with 12 bases separating them.

The chain carries TRBV30 and TRBJ2-5; D is unresolved. V was shortened by 0 bases and J by 2 bases, with 7 bases between the two germline ends. The CDR3 is made up of 13 amino acids. The germline CDR1 and CDR2 sequences are GTSNPN and SVGIG (reference sequence). The CDR3 is CAWSVTTQETQYF. The CDR3 bases are TGTGCCTGGAGTGTCACTACGCAAGAGACCCAGTACTTC. Complete variable domain (other parts from reference TRBV30 and TRBJ2-5): SQTIHQWPATLVQPVGSPLSLECTVEGTSNPNLYWYRQAAGRGLQLLFYSVGIGQISSEVPQNLSASRPQDRQFILSSKKLLLSDSGFYLCAWSVTTQETQYFGPGTRLLVL.